The 2 T cell receptor beta chains given below trace back to one sample, sequenced in a study of T cell changes during pregnancy in multiple sclerosis. Data came from immunoSEQ multiplex PCR; TCRdb stores just in-frame clones and leaves some out. The table records 65,000 to 70,000 clones, over 80% of them present only once. The source material was peripheral blood, sampled in the third trimester of pregnancy. The receptors were gathered from a female donor in good health, enrolled as a control in a pregnancy study.

CDR3 in DNA: TGTGCCAGCAGTGGAGGGATCTCTGGAAACACCATATATTTT. It translates to CASSGGISGNTIYF. The chain carries TRBV6-6 and TRBJ1-3, with D unresolved. The V gene's germline CDR1 is MNHNY and CDR2 SVGAGI (reference sequence). V lost 5 bases, J lost 0 bases, and 8 bases lay in between. CDR3 length: 14 amino acids.

The chain has TRBV7-9 and TRBJ2-4; 7 nucleotides agree with TRBD1. The V gene end was trimmed by 4 bases and the J gene end by 0 bases; junction bases not matched to a gene: 3. The CDR3 consists of 15 residues. The germline CDR1 and CDR2 sequences are SEHNR and FQNEAQ (reference sequence). The DNA of the CDR3 is TGTGCCAGCAGCTCCAGGGGGACAGCCAAAAACATTCAGTACTTC. It is translated as CASSSRGTAKNIQYF.